This is a list of T cell receptor beta chains from one sample in a study of early T cells in non-severe SARS-CoV-2 infection. TCRdb reprocessed the 5' RACE reads with MiXCR, giving one entry per CDR3 protein. The table lists some 64,000 distinct CDR3 sequences, around 18% of them singletons, with about 8.8% in the top ten. Here the sequenced sample was whole blood, taken at baseline. The receptors derive from an adult who was a healthcare worker with PCR-confirmed SARS-CoV-2 infection or an uninfected control (not recorded which). Each CDR3 is given with its conserved first and last residue. The order of the fields is CDR3 length, J gene, V gene, clone size, D gene, CDR3 DNA, CDR3 protein. The D gene is left open where the match is weak. Size is stated for part of the rows, as once, few or many counts, or as a class when the clone is expanded.

14 TRBJ2-2 TRBV7-9 - TRBD2 TGTGCCAGCAGCCCTAGCGGGGGATTCGGGGAGCTGTTTTTT CASSPSGGFGELFF
14 TRBJ1-6 TRBV6-6 - TRBD1 TGTGCCAGCAGTTACGGGGACAGAAATTCACCCCTCCACTTT CASSYGDRNSPLHF
13 TRBJ1-5 TRBV6-5 few - TGTGCCAGCAGTTACGACGGCAATCAGCCCCAGCATTTT CASSYDGNQPQHF
14 TRBJ2-2 TRBV20-1 many - TGCAGTGCTAGAGACCAGGGGTACACCGGGGAGCTGTTTTTT CSARDQGYTGELFF
16 TRBJ2-3 TRBV13 - - TGTGCCAGCAGCCCAGGACAGTCCGCTAGCACAGATACGCAGTATTTT CASSPGQSASTDTQYF
17 TRBJ2-5 TRBV11-2 few TRBD2 TGTGCCAGCAGCTCCCGAGGACTAGCGGGAGGATCTGAGACCCAGTACTTC CASSSRGLAGGSETQYF
15 TRBJ2-1 TRBV29-1 few TRBD2 TGCAGCGCCCTCCGCCCAGCGGGGCGTGGTAATGAGCAGTTCTTC CSALRPAGRGNEQFF
13 TRBJ2-2 TRBV27 - - TGTGCCAGCAGCCAGGGGTTTCCCGGGGAGCTGTTTTTT CASSQGFPGELFF
14 TRBJ2-7 TRBV7-9 many TRBD1 TGTGCCAGCAGCCATCGGGACAGGGACTACGAGCAGTACTTC CASSHRDRDYEQYF
14 TRBJ1-2 TRBV7-9 - - TGTGCCAGCAGCTTAACTGTGCAGGGCTATGGCTACACCTTC CASSLTVQGYGYTF
16 TRBJ1-6 TRBV11-2 - - TGTGCCAGCAGCCGGACAAGGGGATCCTATAATTCACCCCTCCACTTT CASSRTRGSYNSPLHF
15 TRBJ1-6 TRBV7-2 - - TGTGCCAGCAGCTTCGGGGACTCCTATAATTCACCCCTCCACTTT CASSFGDSYNSPLHF
13 TRBJ2-7 TRBV3-1 few - TGTGCCAGCAGCCAGGGACTTTGGTACGAGCAGTACTTC CASSQGLWYEQYF
13 TRBJ1-1 TRBV20-1 - - TGCAGTGCTAGGAAGGGGTTGAACACTGAAGCTTTCTTT CSARKGLNTEAFF
13 TRBJ1-2 TRBV3-1 - - TGTGCCAGCAGCCTCGTGAATAACTATGGCTACACCTTC CASSLVNNYGYTF
14 TRBJ2-2 TRBV19 few - TGTGCCAGTAGTATTGCGCATGCCACCGGGGAGCTGTTTTTT CASSIAHATGELFF
13 TRBJ2-1 TRBV4-1 - TRBD2 TGCGCCAGCAAGTCGGGGGGGAAGAATGAGCAGTTCTTC CASKSGGKNEQFF
16 TRBJ2-1 TRBV5-4 many TRBD1 TGTGCCAGCAGCCCGGGGGACAGGGTCTTTTACAATGAGCAGTTCTTC CASSPGDRVFYNEQFF
16 TRBJ2-7 TRBV7-6 few - TGTGCCAGCAGCTTAGCCCCCCAGGGACCATACTACGAGCAGTACTTC CASSLAPQGPYYEQYF
13 TRBJ2-4 TRBV12-3/TRBV12-4 - TRBD2 TGTGCCAGCAGTTTGGGGAGGGCGAACATTCAGTACTTC CASSLGRANIQYF
14 TRBJ1-1 TRBV28 - - TGTGCCAGCAGACCCCGACCTCTGAACACTGAAGCTTTCTTT CASRPRPLNTEAFF
14 TRBJ2-1 TRBV6-1 few TRBD2 TGTGCCAGCAGTGTAGCGGGAGAGAGCAATGAGCAGTTCTTC CASSVAGESNEQFF
15 TRBJ2-3 TRBV7-6 - - TGTGCCAGCAGCTTAGCGCAGTCCTCAAGGGATACGCAGTATTTT CASSLAQSSRDTQYF
17 TRBJ2-6 TRBV6-5 - - TGTGCCAGCAGTTACTCGGGCAGGGGTGCTGGGGCCAACGTCCTGACTTTC CASSYSGRGAGANVLTF
14 TRBJ1-6 TRBV6-1 - TRBD1 TGTGCCAGCAGTCTGGACAGGGTTTTTGCACCCCTCCACTTT CASSLDRVFAPLHF
12 TRBJ1-5 TRBV24-1 many TRBD1 TGTGCCACAGGACAGGGCAATCAGCCCCAGCATTTT CATGQGNQPQHF
11 TRBJ2-4 TRBV2 - - TGTGCCAGCAAACGGGTTAACATTCAGTACTTC CASKRVNIQYF
13 TRBJ2-7 TRBV18 - - TGTGCCAGCTCACCACGGAGGGGAGACGAGCAGTACTTC CASSPRRGDEQYF
16 TRBJ2-4 TRBV28 - - TGTGCCAGCAGTTTTGGCCAGGATATAGCCAAAAACATTCAGTACTTC CASSFGQDIAKNIQYF
14 TRBJ2-7 TRBV6-6 - - TGTGCCAGCAGTCTCAAGACAGAGTTCTACGAGCAGTACTTC CASSLKTEFYEQYF
17 TRBJ1-3 TRBV6-5 many - TGTGCCAGCAGTTACTCCCCAGTTGGGCGTACTGGAAACACCATATATTTT CASSYSPVGRTGNTIYF
14 TRBJ1-1 TRBV6-4 few TRBD1 TGTGCCAGCAGTGAGGGGACAGGGAACACTGAAGCTTTCTTT CASSEGTGNTEAFF
16 TRBJ1-4 TRBV19 few - TGTGCCAGTAGCCACGCCACAGGAGTGATAAGGGAAAAACTGTTTTTT CASSHATGVIREKLFF
15 TRBJ2-1 TRBV27 - TRBD1 TGTGCCAGCAGTTGGACAGGGGGAAGGTCGAATGAGCAGTTCTTC CASSWTGGRSNEQFF
16 TRBJ1-4 TRBV30 - - TGTGCCTGGAGTGTACTCCCCGACGGCAGACCTGAAAAACTGTTTTTT CAWSVLPDGRPEKLFF
14 TRBJ2-7 TRBV15 - - TGTGCCACCAGCGCCTCGACTTTGGGGTACGAGCAGTACTTC CATSASTLGYEQYF
15 TRBJ2-2 TRBV7-9 - TRBD1 TGTGCCAGCAGTACCGGGACAGGGAGCACCGGGGAGCTGTTTTTT CASSTGTGSTGELFF
16 TRBJ2-2 TRBV5-1 - TRBD2 TGCGCCAGCAGCGGCCTAGCGGGCCTGAACACCGGGGAGCTGTTCTTT CASSGLAGLNTGELFF
14 TRBJ2-7 TRBV18 many - TGTGCCAGCTCACCGGGACACATAATCTACGAGCAGTACTTC CASSPGHIIYEQYF
14 TRBJ2-7 TRBV6-2/TRBV6-3 - - TGTGCCAGCAGTAAGGAGGGCGGAGGCTACGAGCAGTACTTC CASSKEGGGYEQYF
12 TRBJ2-7 TRBV6-2/TRBV6-3 - - TGTGCCAGCAGTCCCGTATCTGGCGAGCAGTACTTC CASSPVSGEQYF
14 TRBJ1-5 TRBV18 - TRBD1 TGTGCCAGCTCACTAGGACAGGCAAATCAGCCCCAGCATTTT CASSLGQANQPQHF
14 TRBJ2-7 TRBV6-5 few - TGTGCCAGCAGCCCAAACAGGGAAACCTACGAGCAGTACTTC CASSPNRETYEQYF
15 TRBJ1-4 TRBV5-5 few - TGTGCCAGCAGCCCCCAATGGGGAAGGTGGGAAAAACTGTTTTTT CASSPQWGRWEKLFF
14 TRBJ2-1 TRBV28 - TRBD2 TGTGCCAGCATAGCGGGGGCAAAGTACAATGAGCAGTTCTTC CASIAGAKYNEQFF
15 TRBJ1-1 TRBV6-5 - TRBD1 TGTGCCAGCACCCAACGAGGGACAGGATTCACTGAAGCTTTCTTT CASTQRGTGFTEAFF
15 TRBJ2-5 TRBV20-1 many TRBD2 TGCAGTGCAGACTCGGGACTAGCGGGCCGAGAGACCCAGTACTTC CSADSGLAGRETQYF
14 TRBJ2-6 TRBV5-6 few - TGTGCCAGCAGCCTAAAATCTGGGGCCAACGTCCTGACTTTC CASSLKSGANVLTF
16 TRBJ2-2 TRBV19 - - TGTGCCAGTAGTATCGGGCGCGGACAGAACACCGGGGAGCTGTTTTTT CASSIGRGQNTGELFF
13 TRBJ1-1 TRBV28 few - TGTGCCAGCAGTTTACTAGGGATCACTGAAGCTTTCTTT CASSLLGITEAFF